The T cell receptor beta chain described here comes from a study of shared clonotypes between healthy human individuals (dated by TCRdb to 2018 to 2020). Looking at the study overall: The cohort comprised a couple of women and a few men aged 18 to 49 years. Per donor, three plates each were used for CD4 naive and CD4 memory, two for CD8 naive, and one for CD8 memory. To estimate repertoire size and how much clonotypes are shared between individuals, the study performed deep sequencing of blood TCR repertoires from about five healthy adults. Libraries were prepared and TCR repertoires were sequenced by different laboratories using diverse techniques, in order to increase sequencing depth and limit assay-specific biases. Leukapheresis yielded between about 0.85 and 9.5 billion PBMCs per donor. Beyond this particular receptor, the publication reports: Incomplete sequencing was indicated by rarefaction of sorted-subset datasets, despite the large sequencing depth. The small number of donors limited the genetic and exposure-history diversity represented. Naive subsets generally had larger estimated clonotype richness than memory subsets. Pairwise subsampling indicated that sequencing depth was expected to affect the degree of clonotype sharing among donors. Compared with non-shared clonotypes, the clonotypes found in all four sorted-subset donors had higher generation probabilities. Across a few donors, roughly 5% of naive CD4, roughly 3.5% of naive CD8, about 2.3% of memory CD4, and about 0.44% of memory CD8 clonotypes were shared. Sampling was restricted to blood, and TCR repertoires in tissue are likely to differ from TCR repertoires in blood.

CDR3 length: 16 amino acids, cysteine to phenylalanine. Kept here is only the CDR3 DNA, which spans 48 bases and is read in frame from base 1. Trimming removed 3 bases from V and 1 base from J, leaving 16 bases between the germline ends. CDR1 and CDR2, looked up from the germline V gene, are SGHRS and YFSETQ. Using the deep immunoSEQ assay, TCR CDR3 regions were amplified from genomic DNA by multiplex PCR. For each cell subset, the extracted genomic DNA was distributed evenly across all wells of several immunoSEQ 96-well plates, and each plate served as one replicate. For sorted subsets, roughly 0.2 ug genomic DNA, equal to 25,000 to 35,000 T cell genomes, was loaded into each replicate PCR. Purified libraries were quantified with a Qubit 3.0 fluorometer, sized on a Bioanalyzer 2100, and re-quantified with the KAPA Library Quantification kit. Each immunoSEQ 96-well plate was sequenced on its own single-read 150-cycle Illumina NextSeq 550 flow cell. In the source study's methods: The immunoSEQ output contained only junctional sequences without quality scores, so filtering could not match that applied to full-length reads. To assign V/J genes and CDR3, sequences were annotated using PyIR, a Python wrapper for IgBLAST v1.9, with IMGT germline references. Reads were filtered out if the reads had weak V/J assignments (E-value above 1e-6), no CDR3, stop codons, out-of-frame junctions, or ambiguous translated residues. V3J clonotypes were defined as sequences sharing an identical inferred V gene, J gene, and CDR3 amino acid sequence. The percentage overlap between two repertoires was calculated by dividing the number of shared unique clonotypes by the size of the smaller repertoire. Repertoire richness was assessed with RTK rarefaction, the Chao1 estimator, and Recon v2.1 estimates of unobserved clonotypes. For all TCRbeta clonotypes obtained by the gDNA method from a handful of donors, generation probabilities were computed with OLGA. TCRdb retrieved this table from immuneACCESS and kept in-frame rearrangements only. Not all clones are present; in checked studies, unresolved V genes account for under half, and no reason is known for the remainder. V and J calls and clone size follow that table, whereas D and trimming were derived from the DNA. The sample table shows 2 million to 2.5 million clones, and just over 90% are seen once. The ten largest account for more than 1.5% of the sample.

As to this clone: Its antigen specificity is not known. Base quality data are lacking; no much larger clone is found one base away.

CD8 naive samples were obtained by positive selection for CCR7 among CD45RO-negative cells, yielding a CD45RA+CCR7+ population from which TemRA cells were excluded. Healthy HIV-negative adults with no recently reported acute infections or vaccinations were included as donors. Every donor was a Caucasian adult residing in Nashville, Tennessee, USA. Blood was collected by leukapheresis, and PBMCs were isolated by Ficoll-Histopaque density gradient centrifugation and then cryopreserved in liquid nitrogen vapor phase. Analytical flow cytometry was used to check the purity and quantity of every magnetically sorted T cell population. Each sorted fraction had its genomic DNA isolated and then quantified by UV absorbance on a Nanodrop 2000c.

Material for sequencing was naive CD8+ T cells from PBMCs. This specimen's cell subset or site label, per the study, means: CD45RA+CCR7+. The source of this sequence is a young man in good health. Some clones in this sample may be carry-over from other donors' samples. Here the chain combines TRBV5-1 and TRBJ2-5, with the D call tentatively TRBD1 or TRBD2, each fitting 5 bases. CDR3 reads: CASSYLTGLSQETQYF. The sequenced DNA: TGCGCCAGCAGCTACCTAACAGGACTTTCCCAAGAGACCCAGTACTTC. Reference TRBV5-1 and TRBJ2-5 proteins supply the regions before and after the CDR3; the full variable domain is: KAGVTQTPRYLIKTRGQQVTLSCSPISGHRSVSWYQQTPGQGLQFLFEYFSETQRNKGNFPGRFSGRQFSNSRSEMNVSTLELGDSALYLCASSYLTGLSQETQYFGPGTRLLVL.